This T cell receptor beta chain was captured by sequencing in a study of blood T cell repertoires in COVID-19. Study-wide background: T cells, B-cell-depleted T cells, or PBMCs supplied cDNA or gDNA.

V shed 2 bases and J 4 bases; nucleotides not matched to a gene: 13. Germline CDR1 SGHDT, CDR2 YYEEEE. This CDR3 has 18 residues. Clones were read by immunoSEQ multiplex PCR, and TCRdb kept only the in-frame ones, dropping some. The table lists 30,000 to 35,000 clones, approximately 83% of them singletons. Sequenced: peripheral blood. The V gene is TRBV5-6, the J gene TRBJ2-2, with 8 bases lining up with TRBD1. The receptor was isolated from a man aged 45-60 years with acute or convalescent COVID-19. The CDR3 protein is CASSFYMRQGRSTGELFF. The CDR3 coding sequence is TGTGCCAGCAGCTTTTATATGCGACAGGGGAGGTCCACCGGGGAGCTGTTTTTT.